The text below deals with one T cell receptor beta chain. Its antigen is unidentified. Poor-prognosis osteosarcoma patients supplied post-treatment primary, local recurrence and metastasis tumor specimens. This sample was taken from a study of the immune and genomic landscape of osteosarcoma. Study in general: Median age at diagnosis was around 29 years, range about 5-85. Just over 75% presented with localized disease at diagnosis. Study-level results: Five repertoires, each under 100 clonotypes, were dominated by one hyperexpanded clone.

Sequencing used immunoSEQ multiplex PCR; TCRdb keeps in-frame clones, though not all of them. The sample lists about 5,100 clones; 77% were seen once. Material: osteosarcoma tumor tissue from the lung. The TCR sequence derives from a human donor with osteosarcoma.

CDR3 in amino acids: CASSWAAEPPYEQYF. In DNA, the CDR3 is TGCGCCAGCAGCTGGGCAGCGGAGCCCCCTTACGAGCAGTACTTC. V usage is TRBV5-1 and J usage is TRBJ2-7, with D perhaps matching TRBD2 (5 bases). The CDR3 is 15 residues long. V dropped 3 bases and J dropped 4 bases, with 17 bases sitting between them. Germline V lookup: CDR1 SGHRS, CDR2 YFSETQ. Full variable domain (remainder filled in from reference TRBV5-1 and TRBJ2-7): KAGVTQTPRYLIKTRGQQVTLSCSPISGHRSVSWYQQTPGQGLQFLFEYFSETQRNKGNFPGRFSGRQFSNSRSEMNVSTLELGDSALYLCASSWAAEPPYEQYFGPGTRLTVT.